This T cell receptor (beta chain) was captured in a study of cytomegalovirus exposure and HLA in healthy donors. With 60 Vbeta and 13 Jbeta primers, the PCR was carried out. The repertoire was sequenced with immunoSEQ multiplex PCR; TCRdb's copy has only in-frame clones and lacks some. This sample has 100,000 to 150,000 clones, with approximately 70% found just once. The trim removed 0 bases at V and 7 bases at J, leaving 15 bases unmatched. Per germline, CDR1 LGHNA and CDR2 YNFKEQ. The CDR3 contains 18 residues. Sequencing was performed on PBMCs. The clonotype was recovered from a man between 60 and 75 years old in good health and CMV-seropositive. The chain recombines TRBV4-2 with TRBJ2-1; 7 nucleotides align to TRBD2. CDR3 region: CASSQEVRGGGSRNEQFF. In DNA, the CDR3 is TGTGCCAGCAGCCAAGAAGTTCGGGGCGGGGGTTCTCGGAATGAGCAGTTCTTC.